These 27 T cell receptor beta chains were sequenced from one sample in a study of T cells after yellow fever vaccination. TCRdb reanalysed the 5' RACE reads using MiXCR and keeps one entry per CDR3 protein. The repertoire has about 550,000 distinct CDR3 sequences, over 15% of them found once; the top ten carry roughly an eighth. The input for sequencing was PBMCs, taken 15 days after the yellow fever booster vaccination. The receptors shown here come from a man between 25 and 39 years old who received the YFV17D yellow fever vaccine.

This clonotype was observed a handful of times. This chain uses TRBV5-4 with TRBJ2-2, with D possibly matching TRBD1 (5 bases). V was clipped by 2 bases and J by 5 bases, with 10 bases between them. Germline V gene sequence: CDR1 SGHNT, CDR2 YYREEE (reference sequence). The CDR3 covers 14 residues. The CDR3 DNA follows: TGTGCCAGCAGCTTCGACAGAATGACCGGGGAGCTGTTTTTT. This gives the protein CASSFDRMTGELFF.

This clonotype has only a few counts. This chain joins TRBV3-1 and TRBJ2-7; D is perhaps TRBD2 (5 bases). This CDR3 is built from 14 residues. The germline gives CDR1 LGHDT, CDR2 YNNKEL (reference sequence). Trimming shortened V by 4 bases and J by 2 bases, and 12 bases separated the two germline ends. This chain's CDR3 is CASSRPGRAYEQYF. In DNA form, the CDR3 reads TGTGCCAGCAGCCGCCCGGGAAGAGCCTACGAGCAGTACTTC.

This clonotype has a handful of counts. The CDR3: CASSLFQDFSYEQYF. In nucleotides, the CDR3 is TGTGCCAGCAGTTTATTCCAGGATTTCTCCTACGAGCAGTACTTC. The chain links TRBV12-3 or TRBV12-4 to TRBJ2-7; D gene uncertain. The CDR3 is 15 residues long. Trimming left V 2 bases short and J 0 bases short, with 11 bases between.

This sequence joins TRBV6-5 and TRBJ2-1; D is undetermined. Germline values: CDR1 MNHEY, CDR2 SVGAGI. CDR3 size: 12 residues. V was trimmed by 5 bases and J by 7 bases, leaving 9 bases between them. CDR3 coding DNA: TGTGCCAGCAGTGGGCGAAATAATGAGCAGTTCTTC. The encoded protein is CASSGRNNEQFF.

This clonotype was counted a few times. The junction shows a germline mismatch at one end, possibly a read error. This chain links TRBV20-1 with TRBJ1-4; D unclear. This CDR3 is 15 amino acids long. The germline gives CDR1 DFQATT, CDR2 SNEGSKA (reference sequence). CDR3 DNA: TGCTGTGCTCTACCTCCGGGGACAACTAATGAAAAACTGTTTTTT. Residues: CCALPPGTTNEKLFF.

The chain recombines TRBV12-3 or TRBV12-4 with TRBJ2-5; 10 bases match TRBD1. This CDR3 is 15 amino acids long. The junction had 9 bases not matched to a gene; V was cut back by 9 bases and J by 2 bases. CDR3 in DNA: TGTGCCAGTAGTCCGGACAGGGGGGGACAAGAGACCCAGTACTTC. Translating it yields CASSPDRGGQETQYF.

The chain joins TRBV6-4 to TRBJ2-1; D is ambiguous. This CDR3 contains 18 residues. Germline V gene data show CDR1 as MRHNA and CDR2 as SNTAGT. The germline V and J ends were trimmed by 1 base and 0 bases, with 16 bases remaining between them. CDR3 protein: CASSDCTIQPPSYNEQFF. CDR3 nucleotides: TGTGCCAGCAGTGACTGTACAATCCAGCCCCCCTCCTACAATGAGCAGTTCTTC.

The chain carries TRBV6-5 and TRBJ2-1; weak D call: TRBD2 (6 bases). The CDR3 runs to 15 residues. Germline values: CDR1 MNHEY, CDR2 SVGAGI. V gave up 0 bases and J gave up 12 bases, with 18 bases separating them. CDR3 DNA: TGTGCCAGCAGTTACTCAGGGACTGGCCGAAGGGGGCAGTTCTTC. This encodes CASSYSGTGRRGQFF.

This clonotype was counted a few times. This chain connects TRBV15 to TRBJ2-7; 7 nucleotides match TRBD2. This CDR3 contains 16 residues. Germline trimming cut 0 bases from V and 1 base from J; bases unmatched to any gene: 6. CDR1 is LNHNV and CDR2 is YYDKDF in the germline V gene (reference sequence). This chain's CDR3 is CATSRDRGGSSYEQYF. CDR3 in DNA: TGTGCCACCAGCAGAGATCGTGGCGGGAGTTCCTACGAGCAGTACTTC.

This clonotype was counted between two and nine times. This chain links TRBV5-1 with TRBJ1-1, with unresolved D. CDR1 and CDR2 from the germline V gene are SGHRS and YFSETQ. The length of the CDR3 is 14 residues. V was trimmed by 0 bases and J by 3 bases, leaving 9 bases between them. The CDR3 DNA follows: TGCGCCAGCAGCTTGGGACCGGCGGACACTGAAGCTTTCTTT. It specifies CASSLGPADTEAFF.

This clonotype has a handful of counts. CDR3 in amino acids: CASSLDSSGNTGELFF. For the CDR3, the DNA is TGTGCCAGCAGCTTGGATTCTAGCGGGAACACCGGGGAGCTGTTTTTT. This chain links TRBV5-4 with TRBJ2-2; TRBD2 aligns across 7 bases. The CDR3 spans 16 residues. The germline CDR1 and CDR2 sequences are SGHNT and YYREEE (reference sequence). V lost 0 bases, J lost 1 base, and 3 bases stayed unmatched.

In regard to this clonotype: The junction departs from germline at one end; a sequencing error may be responsible. The J gene is TRBJ2-7, the V gene TRBV7-2; perhaps TRBD2 as D (7 bases). Germline loops: CDR1 SGHTA, CDR2 FQGNSA. There are 14 residues in the CDR3. The CDR3 is CASSLSGGLNEQYF. CDR3 sequence (DNA): TGTGCCAGCAGCCTTTCGGGGGGCCTAAACGAACAGTACTTC.

V and J are TRBV6-2 or TRBV6-3 and TRBJ2-7; D is uncertain. This CDR3 contains 12 residues. Between the trimmed V and J ends, which lost 2 bases and 2 bases, there was a span of 4 bases. In germline, CDR1 is MNHEY, CDR2 SVGEGT. CDR3 loop: CASSYIAYEQYF. DNA for the CDR3: TGTGCCAGCAGTTACATCGCCTACGAGCAGTACTTC.

In its sample, this clonotype was seen a few times. V is TRBV20-1 and J is TRBJ2-1, with D unclear. The V and J ends lost 0 bases and 4 bases respectively, with 7 bases between them. Looked up from germline, CDR1 is DFQATT and CDR2 is SNEGSKA (reference sequence). The CDR3 loop spans 13 amino acids. Written as DNA, the CDR3 is TGCAGTGCTAGAGAAGGTGTTTACAATGAGCAGTTCTTC. Its translation is CSAREGVYNEQFF.

This clonotype was detected a few times. V usage is TRBV19 and J usage is TRBJ1-5; possible D gene TRBD1, 6 bases. The CDR3 has 16 residues. Germline V gene data show CDR1 as LNHDA and CDR2 as SQIVND (reference sequence). Trimming cost V 6 bases and J 1 base, with 16 bases left between them. The CDR3 bases are TGTGCCAGTAGCTCCGTTCAGGGGACGAGCAATCAGCCCCAGCATTTT. It specifies CASSSVQGTSNQPQHF.

This clonotype was seen only a few times. J is TRBJ1-4 and V is TRBV20-1, with 8 nucleotides matching TRBD1. The germline CDR1 and CDR2 sequences are DFQATT and SNEGSKA (reference sequence). V gave up 4 bases and J gave up 7 bases; unmatched junction bases: 8. This CDR3 contains 14 residues. The CDR3 DNA sequence: TGCAGTGCTACCCGGGTGACAGGGGTTGAAAAACTGTTTTTT. As protein: CSATRVTGVEKLFF.

This clonotype was seen a few times. The rearrangement links TRBV20-1 to TRBJ1-1, with unresolved D. V was clipped by 1 base and J by 4 bases, with 10 bases between them. The length of the CDR3 is 13 residues. Germline CDR1 is DFQATT and CDR2 is SNEGSKA (reference sequence). In nucleotides, the CDR3 is TGCAGTGCTAGAGGCCCAGCGGGCACTGAAGCTTTCTTT. This gives the protein CSARGPAGTEAFF.

This clonotype appeared a few times. The chain is built from TRBV2 and TRBJ2-2; no clear D gene. With 7 bases removed from V and 3 bases from J, the gap between germline ends came to 12 bases. Germline-derived CDR1 and CDR2 are SNHLY and FYNNEI. The CDR3 runs to 14 residues. CDR3 protein: CASNIDLDTGELFF. DNA for the CDR3: TGTGCCAGCAATATAGACCTTGACACCGGGGAGCTGTTTTTT.

This clonotype has just a few counts. The chain joins TRBV27 to TRBJ1-4, with D uncertain. The CDR3 runs 15 residues. Trimming left V 3 bases short and J 0 bases short, with 8 bases between. Per germline, CDR1 MNHEY and CDR2 SMNVEV (reference sequence). As DNA, the CDR3 is TGTGCCAGCAGTTTGTCCGGGGCAACTAATGAAAAACTGTTTTTT. Protein sequence: CASSLSGATNEKLFF.

V and J are TRBV6-5 and TRBJ2-1; 8 nucleotides match TRBD2. The CDR3 is 15 amino acids. Germline CDR1 reads MNHEY; CDR2 reads SVGAGI. The ends lost 1 base at V and 5 bases at J; junction bases unmatched: 4. The DNA for the CDR3 is TGTGCCAGCAGTTACTACGGGAGGGCCGACAATGAGCAGTTCTTC. This translates into CASSYYGRADNEQFF.

The CDR3 DNA follows: TGCAGTGCCCAAGGTAGAGCGGGAGGCTCCTACAATGAGCAGTTCTTC. Its protein product is CSAQGRAGGSYNEQFF. The chain employs TRBV20-1 and TRBJ2-1; 9 bases are shared with TRBD2. V gave up 6 bases and J gave up 0 bases; unmatched junction bases: 9. Germline V gives CDR1 DFQATT, CDR2 SNEGSKA (reference sequence). The CDR3 is 16 residues long.

This clonotype was seen a handful of times. The chain employs TRBV15 and TRBJ2-1, with TRBD2 identical over 9 bases. V was clipped by 6 bases and J by 6 bases; unmatched bases: 6. Germline V lookup: CDR1 LNHNV, CDR2 YYDKDF (reference sequence). The CDR3 loop spans 14 amino acids. The CDR3 nucleotides read TGTGCCACCAGTGACCTAGCGGGACTCAATGAGCAGTTCTTC. Its protein is CATSDLAGLNEQFF. Full variable domain (outside the CDR3, taken from reference TRBV15 and TRBJ2-1): DAMVIQNPRYQVTQFGKPVTLSCSQTLNHNVMYWYQQKSSQAPKLLFHYYDKDFNNEADTPDNFQSRRPNTSFCFLDIRSPGLGDTAMYLCATSDLAGLNEQFFGPGTRLTVL.

The chain links TRBV29-1 to TRBJ1-5; no reliable D call. V lost 4 bases, J lost 6 bases, and 10 bases lay in between. CDR3 length equals 12 residues. CDR1 is SQVTM and CDR2 is ANQGSEA in the germline V gene. The CDR3 loop is CSVGGLGQPQHF. The CDR3 bases are TGCAGCGTTGGGGGTCTTGGTCAGCCCCAGCATTTT.

This clonotype has just one count. The chain links TRBV6-5 to TRBJ1-4; 10 nucleotides agree with TRBD1. The CDR3 spans 15 residues. Germline CDR1 reads MNHEY; CDR2 reads SVGAGI. Trimming at V came to 6 bases and at J to 7 bases, leaving 8 bases not matched to a gene. CDR3 in amino acids: CASRLTGTGAEKLFF. Here the CDR3 DNA reads TGTGCCAGCAGATTAACCGGGACAGGGGCTGAAAAACTGTTTTTT.

This clonotype was counted many times. The rearrangement joins TRBV5-5 to TRBJ2-1, with D perhaps matching TRBD2 (6 bases). This CDR3 is 16 amino acids long. The germline V gene has CDR1 SGHKS and CDR2 YYEKEE (reference sequence). The germline V and J ends were trimmed by 0 bases and 6 bases, with 16 bases remaining between them. The CDR3 DNA reads TGTGCCAGCAGCTTGGTCTTAGCGGACACACCCAATGAGCAGTTCTTC. Amino acid sequence: CASSLVLADTPNEQFF.

This clonotype showed up just once. The chain combines TRBV6-1 with TRBJ1-1; D remains ambiguous. The CDR3 length is 14 residues. CDR1 and CDR2 from the germline V gene are MNHNS and SASEGT. Trimming took off 10 bases at V and 4 bases at J, with 19 bases between the two ends. Here the CDR3 reads CATLKAQVGTEAFF. The CDR3 DNA is TGTGCCACCCTGAAGGCCCAGGTCGGCACTGAAGCTTTCTTT.

V and J are TRBV23-1 and TRBJ2-7; TRBD2 agrees at 7 bases. TRBV23-1 is known as an ORF, though its function is uncertain. The CDR3 sequence is 17 residues long. Trimming took 0 bases from V and 4 from J; bases not matched to a gene: 12. CDR3 region: CASSQSVPGPGGYEQYF. In DNA, the CDR3 is TGCGCCAGCAGTCAATCGGTTCCGGGTCCGGGGGGTTACGAGCAGTACTTC.